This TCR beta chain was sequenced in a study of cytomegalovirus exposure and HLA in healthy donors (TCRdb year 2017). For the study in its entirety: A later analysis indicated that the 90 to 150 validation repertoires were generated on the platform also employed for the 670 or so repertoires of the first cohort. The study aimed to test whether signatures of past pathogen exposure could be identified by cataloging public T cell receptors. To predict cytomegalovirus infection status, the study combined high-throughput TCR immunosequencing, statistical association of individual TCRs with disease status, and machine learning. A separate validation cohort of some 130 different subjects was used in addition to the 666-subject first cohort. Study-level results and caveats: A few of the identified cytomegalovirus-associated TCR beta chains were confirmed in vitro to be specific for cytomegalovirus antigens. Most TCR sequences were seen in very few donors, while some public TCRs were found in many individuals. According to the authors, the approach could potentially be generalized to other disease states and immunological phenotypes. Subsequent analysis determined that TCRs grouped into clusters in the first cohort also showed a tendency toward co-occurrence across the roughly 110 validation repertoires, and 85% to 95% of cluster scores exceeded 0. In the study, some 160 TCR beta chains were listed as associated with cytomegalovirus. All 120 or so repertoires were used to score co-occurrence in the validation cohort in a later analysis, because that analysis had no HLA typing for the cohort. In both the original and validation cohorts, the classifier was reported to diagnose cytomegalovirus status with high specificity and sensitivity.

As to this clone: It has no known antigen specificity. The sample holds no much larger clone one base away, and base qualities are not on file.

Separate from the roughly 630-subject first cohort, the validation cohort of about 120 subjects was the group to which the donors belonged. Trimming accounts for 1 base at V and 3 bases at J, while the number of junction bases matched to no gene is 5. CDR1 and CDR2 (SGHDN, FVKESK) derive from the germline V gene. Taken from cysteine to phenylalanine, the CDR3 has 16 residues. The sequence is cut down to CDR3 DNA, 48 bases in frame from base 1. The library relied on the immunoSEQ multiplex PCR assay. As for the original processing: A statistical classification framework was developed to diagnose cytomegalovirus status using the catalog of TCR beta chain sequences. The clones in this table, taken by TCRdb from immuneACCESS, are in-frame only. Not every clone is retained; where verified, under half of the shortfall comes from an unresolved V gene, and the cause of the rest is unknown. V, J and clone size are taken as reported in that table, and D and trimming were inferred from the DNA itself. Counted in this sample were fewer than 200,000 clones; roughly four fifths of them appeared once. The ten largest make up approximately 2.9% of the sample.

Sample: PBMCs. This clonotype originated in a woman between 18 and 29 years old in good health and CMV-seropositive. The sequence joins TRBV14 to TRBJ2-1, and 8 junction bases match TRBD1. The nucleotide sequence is TGTGCCAGCAGCCAAGGACAGGGGTTCATCTACAATGAGCAGTTCTTC. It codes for CASSQGQGFIYNEQFF.